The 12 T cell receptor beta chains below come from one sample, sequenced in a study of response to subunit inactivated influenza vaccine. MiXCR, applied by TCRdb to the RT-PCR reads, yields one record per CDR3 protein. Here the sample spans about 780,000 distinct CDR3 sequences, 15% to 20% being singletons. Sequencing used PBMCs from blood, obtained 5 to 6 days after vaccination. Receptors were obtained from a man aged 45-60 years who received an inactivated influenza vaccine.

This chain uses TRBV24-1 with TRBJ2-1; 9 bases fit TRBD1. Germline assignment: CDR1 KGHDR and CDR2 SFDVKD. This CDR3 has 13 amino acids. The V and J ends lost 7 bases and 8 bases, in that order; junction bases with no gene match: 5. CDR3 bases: TGTGCCACCAGGGACAGGGGCCGGGATGAGCAGTTCTTC. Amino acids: CATRDRGRDEQFF.

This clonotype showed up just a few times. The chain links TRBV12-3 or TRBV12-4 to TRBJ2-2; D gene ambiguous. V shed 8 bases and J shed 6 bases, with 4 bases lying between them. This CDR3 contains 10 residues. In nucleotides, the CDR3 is TGTGCCAGCGGTCCCGGGGAGCTGTTTTTT. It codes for CASGPGELFF.

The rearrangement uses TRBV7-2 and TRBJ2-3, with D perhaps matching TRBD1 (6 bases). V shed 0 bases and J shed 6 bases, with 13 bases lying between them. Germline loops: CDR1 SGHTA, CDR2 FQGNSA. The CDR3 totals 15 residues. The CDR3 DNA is TGTGCCAGCAGCTTAGCGACAGGCCCCAGGGATACGCAGTATTTT. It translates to CASSLATGPRDTQYF.

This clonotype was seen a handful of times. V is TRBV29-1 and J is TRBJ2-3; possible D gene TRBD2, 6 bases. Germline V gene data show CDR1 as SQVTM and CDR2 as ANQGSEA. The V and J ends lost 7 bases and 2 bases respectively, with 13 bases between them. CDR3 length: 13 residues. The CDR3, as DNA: TGCAGCGCCCGGGACTCAATCACAGATACGCAGTATTTT. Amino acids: CSARDSITDTQYF.

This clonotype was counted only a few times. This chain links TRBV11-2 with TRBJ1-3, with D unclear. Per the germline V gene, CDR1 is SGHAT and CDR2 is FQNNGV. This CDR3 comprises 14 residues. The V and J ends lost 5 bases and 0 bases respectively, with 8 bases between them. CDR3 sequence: CASSQSTSGNTIYF. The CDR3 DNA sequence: TGTGCCAGCAGCCAATCTACCTCTGGAAACACCATATATTTT.

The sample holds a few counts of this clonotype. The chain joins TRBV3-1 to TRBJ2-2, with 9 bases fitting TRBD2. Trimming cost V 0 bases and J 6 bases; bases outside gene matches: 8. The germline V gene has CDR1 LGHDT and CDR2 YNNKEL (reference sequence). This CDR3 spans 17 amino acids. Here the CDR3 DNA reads TGTGCCAGCAGCCAAGATGTCTCTAGCGGGGTCGCCGGGGAGCTGTTTTTT. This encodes CASSQDVSSGVAGELFF.

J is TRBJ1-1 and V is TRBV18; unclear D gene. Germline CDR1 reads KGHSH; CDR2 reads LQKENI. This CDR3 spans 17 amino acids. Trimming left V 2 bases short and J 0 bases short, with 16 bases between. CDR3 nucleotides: TGTGCCAGCTCACCATCGGGCGGCCCTATTTTGAACACTGAAGCTTTCTTT. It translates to CASSPSGGPILNTEAFF.

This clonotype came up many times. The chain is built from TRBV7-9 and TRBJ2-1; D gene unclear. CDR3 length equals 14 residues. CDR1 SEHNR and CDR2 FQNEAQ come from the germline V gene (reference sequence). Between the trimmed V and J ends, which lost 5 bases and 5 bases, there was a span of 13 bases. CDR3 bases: TGTGCCAGCAGCCCCGTCCGGCGGAACAATGAGCAGTTCTTC. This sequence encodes CASSPVRRNNEQFF.

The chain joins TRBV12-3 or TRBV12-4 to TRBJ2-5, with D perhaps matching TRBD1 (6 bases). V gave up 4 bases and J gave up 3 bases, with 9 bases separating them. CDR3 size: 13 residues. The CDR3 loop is CASSSYREETQYF. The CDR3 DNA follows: TGTGCCAGCAGTTCGTACAGGGAAGAGACCCAGTACTTC.

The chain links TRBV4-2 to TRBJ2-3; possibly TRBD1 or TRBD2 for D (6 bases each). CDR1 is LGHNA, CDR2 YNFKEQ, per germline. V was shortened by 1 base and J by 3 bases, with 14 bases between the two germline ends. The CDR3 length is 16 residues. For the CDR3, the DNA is TGTGCCAGCAGCCAAGGATACGGGGGCGCGACAGATACGCAGTATTTT. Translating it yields CASSQGYGGATDTQYF.

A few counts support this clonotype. CDR3 DNA sequence: TGCGCCAGCAGCCAAGGTCGGGTTTTGGAGCAGTTCTTC. It specifies CASSQGRVLEQFF. J is TRBJ2-1 and V is TRBV4-1; D is uncertain. Germline V gene sequence: CDR1 MGHRA, CDR2 YSYEKL. The V end was cut by 1 base, the J end by 10 bases, with 11 bases between. The CDR3 covers 13 residues.

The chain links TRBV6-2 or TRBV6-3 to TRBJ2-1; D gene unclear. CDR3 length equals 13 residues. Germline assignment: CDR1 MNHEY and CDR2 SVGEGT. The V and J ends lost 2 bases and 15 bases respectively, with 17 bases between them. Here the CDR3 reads CASSYGPAGPMFF. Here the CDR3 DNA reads TGTGCCAGCAGTTACGGACCGGCTGGGCCGATGTTCTTC.